This TCR beta chain is drawn from a study of B cell selection in AIRE deficiency. Regarding this clone: Its antigen is as yet unknown.

Findings of the study overall: Of approximately 3,600 shared Treg TCRbeta sequences, roughly 32% were healthy-donor-only and around 8.6% patient-only. Around 30% of healthy-shared Treg sequences were found among patient Tconv cells.

The V gene's germline CDR1 is SGHNT and CDR2 YYREEE (reference sequence). The CDR3 consists of 15 residues. V dropped 5 bases and J dropped 0; count of bases not matched to a gene: 4. Study processing details: About 1.1x10^5 patient and some 1.4x10^5 healthy donor in-frame TCRbeta sequences came from conventional T cells. The repertoire was sequenced with immunoSEQ multiplex PCR; TCRdb's copy has only in-frame clones and lacks some. V, J and clone size reflect that table, while D and trimming were determined from the DNA. In the table there are fewer than 30,000 clones, around 97% of which are singletons. The sorted conventional CD4 T cells were gated as CD4+CD127+.

The rearrangement links TRBV5-4 to TRBJ2-1; TRBD2 aligns across 8 bases. The sample taken for sequencing was conventional CD4+ T cells sorted from PBMCs. This sequence originates from a human donor with AIRE deficiency. CDR3 bases: TGTGCCAGCAGACCCGGGAGGGCCTCCTACAATGAGCAGTTCTTC. Encoded protein: CASRPGRASYNEQFF.